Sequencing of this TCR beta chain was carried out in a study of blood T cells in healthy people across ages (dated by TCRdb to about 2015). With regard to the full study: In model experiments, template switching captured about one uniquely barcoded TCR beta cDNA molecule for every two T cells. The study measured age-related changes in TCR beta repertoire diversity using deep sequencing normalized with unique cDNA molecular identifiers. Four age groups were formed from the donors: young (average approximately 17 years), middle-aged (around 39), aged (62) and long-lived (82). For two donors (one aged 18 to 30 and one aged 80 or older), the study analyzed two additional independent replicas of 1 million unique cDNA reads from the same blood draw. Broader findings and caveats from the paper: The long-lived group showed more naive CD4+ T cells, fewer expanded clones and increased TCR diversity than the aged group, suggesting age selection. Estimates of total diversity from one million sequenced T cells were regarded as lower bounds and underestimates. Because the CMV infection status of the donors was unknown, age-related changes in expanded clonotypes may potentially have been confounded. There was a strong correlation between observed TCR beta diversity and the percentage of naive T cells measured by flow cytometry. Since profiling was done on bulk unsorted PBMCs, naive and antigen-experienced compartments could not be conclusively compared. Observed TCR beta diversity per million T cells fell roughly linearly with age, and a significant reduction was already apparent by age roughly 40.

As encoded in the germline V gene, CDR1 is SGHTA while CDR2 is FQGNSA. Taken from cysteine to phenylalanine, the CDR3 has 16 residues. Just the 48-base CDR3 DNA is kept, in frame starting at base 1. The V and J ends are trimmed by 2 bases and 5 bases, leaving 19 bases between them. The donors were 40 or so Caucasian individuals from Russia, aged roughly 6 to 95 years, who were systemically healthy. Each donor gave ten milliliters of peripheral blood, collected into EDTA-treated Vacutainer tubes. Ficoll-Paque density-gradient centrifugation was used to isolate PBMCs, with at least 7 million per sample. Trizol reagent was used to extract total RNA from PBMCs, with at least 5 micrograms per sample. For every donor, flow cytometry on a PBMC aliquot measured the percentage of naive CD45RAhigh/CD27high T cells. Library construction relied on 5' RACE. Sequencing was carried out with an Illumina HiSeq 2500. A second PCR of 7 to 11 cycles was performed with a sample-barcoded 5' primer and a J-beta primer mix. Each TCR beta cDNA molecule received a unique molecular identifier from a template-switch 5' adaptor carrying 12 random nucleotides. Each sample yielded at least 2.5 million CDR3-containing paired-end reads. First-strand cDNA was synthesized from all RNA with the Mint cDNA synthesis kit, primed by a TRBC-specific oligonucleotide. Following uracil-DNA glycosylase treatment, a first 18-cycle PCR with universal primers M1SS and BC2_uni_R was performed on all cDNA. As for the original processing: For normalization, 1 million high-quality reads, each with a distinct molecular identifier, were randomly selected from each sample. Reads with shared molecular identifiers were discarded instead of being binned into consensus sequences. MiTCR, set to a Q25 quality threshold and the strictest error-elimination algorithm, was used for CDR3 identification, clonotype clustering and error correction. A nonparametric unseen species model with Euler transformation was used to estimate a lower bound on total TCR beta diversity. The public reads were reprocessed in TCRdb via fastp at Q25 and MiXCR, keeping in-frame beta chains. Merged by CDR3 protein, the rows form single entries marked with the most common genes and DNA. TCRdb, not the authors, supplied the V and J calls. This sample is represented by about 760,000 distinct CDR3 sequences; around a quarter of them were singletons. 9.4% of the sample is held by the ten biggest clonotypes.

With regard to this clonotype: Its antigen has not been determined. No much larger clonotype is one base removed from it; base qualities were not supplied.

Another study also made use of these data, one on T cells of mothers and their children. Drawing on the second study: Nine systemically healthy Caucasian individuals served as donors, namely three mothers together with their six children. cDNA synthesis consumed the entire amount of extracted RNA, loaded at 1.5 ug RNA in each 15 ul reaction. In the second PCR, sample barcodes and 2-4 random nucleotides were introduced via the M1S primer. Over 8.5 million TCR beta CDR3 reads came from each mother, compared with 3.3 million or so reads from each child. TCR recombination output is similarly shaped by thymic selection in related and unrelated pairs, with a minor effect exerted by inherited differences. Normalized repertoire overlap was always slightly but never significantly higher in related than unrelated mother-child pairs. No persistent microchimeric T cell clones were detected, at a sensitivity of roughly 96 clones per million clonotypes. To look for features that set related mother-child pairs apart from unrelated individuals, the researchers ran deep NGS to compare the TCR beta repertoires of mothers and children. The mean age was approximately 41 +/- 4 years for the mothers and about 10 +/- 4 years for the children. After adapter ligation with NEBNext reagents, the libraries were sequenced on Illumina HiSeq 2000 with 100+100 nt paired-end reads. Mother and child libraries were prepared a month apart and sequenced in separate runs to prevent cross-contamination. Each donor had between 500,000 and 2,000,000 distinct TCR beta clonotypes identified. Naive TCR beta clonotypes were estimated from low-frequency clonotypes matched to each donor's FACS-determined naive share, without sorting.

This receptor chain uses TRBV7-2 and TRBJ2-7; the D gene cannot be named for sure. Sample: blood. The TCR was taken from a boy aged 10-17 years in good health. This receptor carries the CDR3 CASSLRPFTVRNEQYF. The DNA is TGTGCCAGCAGCTTAAGACCTTTCACGGTTCGGAACGAGCAGTACTTC. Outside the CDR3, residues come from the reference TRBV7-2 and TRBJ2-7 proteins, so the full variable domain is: GAGVSQSPSNKVTEKGKDVELRCDPISGHTALYWYRQSLGQGLEFLIYFQGNSAPDKSGLPSDRFSAERTGGSVSTLTIQRTQQEDSAVYLCASSLRPFTVRNEQYFGPGTRLTVT.